Listed below are T cell receptor beta chains from one sample, sequenced in a study of CD8+ T cells in alopecia areata. Assay: immunoSEQ multiplex PCR; the TCRdb copy retains only in-frame clones and omits some. The data show 160,000 or so clones, roughly 65% seen once. The sequences come from CD4+ T cells sorted from blood, collected at week 4, from a patient treated with tofacitinib. The receptors come from a human donor with alopecia areata. Both conserved end residues are part of each CDR3. The D gene is left open where the match is weak. For some rows the clone size is stated as once, few or many, or as a class when expanded; others skip it.

abundance: NA; v_gene: TRBV9; d_gene: TRBD2; j_gene: TRBJ2-5; CDR3aa: CASSSRGLAGETQYF; CDR3nt: TGTGCCAGCAGCTCCCGGGGACTAGCGGGAGAGACCCAGTACTTC
abundance: NA; v_gene: TRBV5-1; d_gene: NA; j_gene: TRBJ1-5; CDR3aa: CASSPTGVDQPQHF; CDR3nt: TGCGCCAGCAGCCCGACGGGGGTTGATCAGCCCCAGCATTTT
abundance: NA; v_gene: TRBV30; d_gene: NA; j_gene: TRBJ1-5; CDR3aa: CAWGVGGDQPQHF; CDR3nt: TGTGCCTGGGGCGTGGGGGGAGATCAGCCCCAGCATTTT
abundance: NA; v_gene: TRBV2; d_gene: NA; j_gene: TRBJ2-5; CDR3aa: CASTVDRAQETQYF; CDR3nt: TGTGCCAGCACCGTAGACCGAGCCCAGGAGACCCAGTACTTC
abundance: once; v_gene: TRBV2; d_gene: NA; j_gene: TRBJ1-1; CDR3aa: CASSVTGVNTEAFF; CDR3nt: TGTGCCAGCAGTGTCACTGGGGTGAACACTGAAGCTTTCTTT
abundance: NA; v_gene: TRBV30; d_gene: NA; j_gene: TRBJ2-2; CDR3aa: CAWDTINTGELFF; CDR3nt: TGTGCCTGGGACACCATAAACACCGGGGAGCTGTTTTTT
abundance: few; v_gene: TRBV29-1; d_gene: NA; j_gene: TRBJ2-1; CDR3aa: CSVGLWDEQFF; CDR3nt: TGCAGCGTGGGCCTCTGGGATGAGCAGTTCTTC
abundance: few; v_gene: TRBV30; d_gene: NA; j_gene: TRBJ2-6; CDR3aa: CAWVGANVLTF; CDR3nt: TGTGCCTGGGTAGGGGCCAACGTCCTGACTTTC
abundance: NA; v_gene: TRBV30; d_gene: NA; j_gene: TRBJ1-2; CDR3aa: CAWSGGGYTF; CDR3nt: TGTGCCTGGAGTGGGGGAGGCTACACCTTC
abundance: NA; v_gene: TRBV4-2; d_gene: NA; j_gene: TRBJ2-5; CDR3aa: CASSPLDSFQETQYF; CDR3nt: TGTGCCAGCAGCCCCTTGGACAGTTTCCAAGAGACCCAGTACTTC
abundance: NA; v_gene: TRBV15; d_gene: TRBD2; j_gene: TRBJ2-2; CDR3aa: CATTLGRPNTGELFF; CDR3nt: TGTGCCACCACTCTCGGGAGGCCGAACACCGGGGAGCTGTTTTTT
abundance: NA; v_gene: TRBV10-3; d_gene: TRBD2; j_gene: TRBJ2-3; CDR3aa: CATLGGNTQYF; CDR3nt: TGTGCCACCCTCGGGGGGAATACGCAGTATTTT
abundance: NA; v_gene: TRBV29-1; d_gene: NA; j_gene: TRBJ2-3; CDR3aa: CSVAVRGLDTQYF; CDR3nt: TGCAGCGTTGCAGTCCGAGGGTTAGATACGCAGTATTTT
abundance: NA; v_gene: TRBV7-2; d_gene: NA; j_gene: TRBJ2-3; CDR3aa: CASRGTSTDTQYF; CDR3nt: TGTGCCAGCAGAGGGACTAGCACAGATACGCAGTATTTT
abundance: NA; v_gene: TRBV4-3; d_gene: TRBD1; j_gene: TRBJ2-5; CDR3aa: CASSQGTGGRETQYF; CDR3nt: TGCGCCAGCAGCCAAGGGACAGGGGGACGAGAGACCCAGTACTTC
abundance: NA; v_gene: TRBV6-5; d_gene: TRBD1; j_gene: TRBJ1-2; CDR3aa: CASSYDRAPYGYTF; CDR3nt: TGTGCCAGCAGTTACGACAGGGCGCCGTATGGCTACACCTTC
abundance: once; v_gene: TRBV6-6; d_gene: NA; j_gene: TRBJ1-5; CDR3aa: CASSYPDSNQPQHF; CDR3nt: TGTGCCAGCAGTTACCCGGACAGCAATCAGCCCCAGCATTTT
abundance: NA; v_gene: TRBV9; d_gene: NA; j_gene: TRBJ1-5; CDR3aa: CASARDSNQPQHF; CDR3nt: TGTGCCAGCGCCCGGGACAGCAATCAGCCCCAGCATTTT
abundance: few; v_gene: TRBV7-3; d_gene: NA; j_gene: TRBJ1-1; CDR3aa: CASSLGHQNTEAFF; CDR3nt: TGTGCCAGCAGCTTAGGACACCAGAACACTGAAGCTTTCTTT
abundance: NA; v_gene: TRBV4-1; d_gene: NA; j_gene: TRBJ2-3; CDR3aa: CASSQLGAQYF; CDR3nt: TGCGCCAGCAGCCAACTAGGGGCGCAGTATTTT
abundance: NA; v_gene: TRBV29-1; d_gene: NA; j_gene: TRBJ2-3; CDR3aa: CSVAESTDTQYF; CDR3nt: TGCAGCGTAGCGGAGAGCACAGATACGCAGTATTTT
abundance: NA; v_gene: TRBV30; d_gene: NA; j_gene: TRBJ1-3; CDR3aa: CAWSVSLNSGNTIYF; CDR3nt: TGTGCCTGGAGTGTGTCACTGAACTCTGGAAACACCATATATTTT
abundance: NA; v_gene: TRBV18; d_gene: NA; j_gene: TRBJ2-1; CDR3aa: CASSPLQGGLDNEQFF; CDR3nt: TGTGCCAGCTCACCGTTACAGGGAGGGTTAGACAATGAGCAGTTCTTC
abundance: NA; v_gene: TRBV30; d_gene: TRBD2; j_gene: TRBJ2-3; CDR3aa: CASMGGGTDTQYF; CDR3nt: TGTGCCTCGATGGGGGGGGGCACAGATACGCAGTATTTT
abundance: NA; v_gene: TRBV5-1; d_gene: NA; j_gene: TRBJ2-2; CDR3aa: CASSLAFSDTGELFF; CDR3nt: TGCGCCAGCAGCTTGGCCTTTTCCGACACCGGGGAGCTGTTTTTT
abundance: NA; v_gene: TRBV30; d_gene: TRBD1; j_gene: TRBJ2-2; CDR3aa: CAWSTGGIYTGELFF; CDR3nt: TGTGCCTGGAGTACAGGGGGCATCTACACCGGGGAGCTGTTTTTT
abundance: NA; v_gene: TRBV29-1; d_gene: NA; j_gene: TRBJ2-1; CDR3aa: CSVEGLQGSYNEQFF; CDR3nt: TGCAGCGTTGAAGGGCTGCAGGGTTCGTACAATGAGCAGTTCTTC
abundance: NA; v_gene: TRBV29-1; d_gene: NA; j_gene: TRBJ1-2; CDR3aa: CSVESRIYGYTF; CDR3nt: TGCAGCGTTGAATCTAGGATCTATGGCTACACCTTC
abundance: NA; v_gene: TRBV27; d_gene: NA; j_gene: TRBJ2-7; CDR3aa: CASSPRVAYEQYF; CDR3nt: TGTGCCAGCAGCCCCAGGGTAGCCTACGAGCAGTACTTC
abundance: NA; v_gene: TRBV4-3; d_gene: TRBD1; j_gene: TRBJ2-2; CDR3aa: CASSRQTGGAGNTGELFF; CDR3nt: TGCGCCAGCAGTCGTCAAACAGGGGGCGCGGGGAACACCGGGGAGCTGTTTTTT
abundance: NA; v_gene: TRBV30; d_gene: NA; j_gene: TRBJ1-6; CDR3aa: CAWSVQDNSPLHF; CDR3nt: TGTGCCTGGAGTGTACAGGATAATTCACCCCTCCACTTT
abundance: once; v_gene: TRBV30; d_gene: NA; j_gene: TRBJ2-3; CDR3aa: CACPRAGRTDTQYF; CDR3nt: TGTGCCTGCCCCAGGGCAGGGAGGACAGATACGCAGTATTTT
abundance: NA; v_gene: TRBV6-5; d_gene: TRBD1; j_gene: TRBJ1-1; CDR3aa: CASTPPGTERAFF; CDR3nt: TGTGCCAGCACTCCACCTGGGACAGAAAGAGCTTTCTTT
abundance: NA; v_gene: TRBV9; d_gene: NA; j_gene: TRBJ1-6; CDR3aa: CASSVNFKRHSPLHF; CDR3nt: TGTGCCAGCAGCGTCAATTTCAAAAGGCATTCACCCCTCCACTTT
abundance: NA; v_gene: TRBV7-6; d_gene: NA; j_gene: TRBJ1-1; CDR3aa: CASSSLPVRERTEAFF; CDR3nt: TGTGCCAGCAGCTCCCTCCCCGTCAGGGAAAGAACTGAAGCTTTCTTT
abundance: NA; v_gene: TRBV12-5; d_gene: TRBD1; j_gene: TRBJ2-3; CDR3aa: CASGPRQGRGTDTQYF; CDR3nt: TGTGCTAGTGGTCCGAGACAGGGGAGAGGCACAGATACGCAGTATTTT
abundance: NA; v_gene: TRBV15; d_gene: NA; j_gene: TRBJ2-3; CDR3aa: CATSRDWDGEDTQYF; CDR3nt: TGTGCCACCAGCAGAGATTGGGATGGCGAAGATACGCAGTATTTT
abundance: once; v_gene: TRBV9; d_gene: NA; j_gene: TRBJ1-5; CDR3aa: CASSVAPGNQPQHF; CDR3nt: TGTGCCAGCAGCGTAGCCCCGGGCAATCAGCCCCAGCATTTT
abundance: NA; v_gene: TRBV2; d_gene: TRBD1; j_gene: TRBJ2-5; CDR3aa: CASISGQYPQETQYF; CDR3nt: TGTGCCAGCATTTCGGGACAGTACCCTCAAGAGACCCAGTACTTC
abundance: NA; v_gene: TRBV19; d_gene: NA; j_gene: TRBJ2-7; CDR3aa: CASSRGRGYEQYF; CDR3nt: TGTGCCAGTAGTAGAGGCAGGGGCTACGAGCAGTACTTC
abundance: NA; v_gene: TRBV4-1; d_gene: TRBD1; j_gene: TRBJ1-2; CDR3aa: CASSTYRGQMDGYTF; CDR3nt: TGCGCCAGCAGCACCTACAGGGGGCAGATGGATGGCTACACCTTC
abundance: NA; v_gene: TRBV25-1; d_gene: NA; j_gene: TRBJ2-7; CDR3aa: CASSDVYSYEQYF; CDR3nt: TGTGCCAGCAGTGACGTTTACTCCTACGAGCAGTACTTC
abundance: NA; v_gene: TRBV30; d_gene: TRBD1; j_gene: TRBJ2-7; CDR3aa: CAWSAWDRGYEQYF; CDR3nt: TGTGCCTGGAGTGCCTGGGACAGGGGCTACGAGCAGTACTTC
abundance: few; v_gene: TRBV12-5; d_gene: NA; j_gene: TRBJ1-4; CDR3aa: CASGLVRDLLGPTNEKLFF; CDR3nt: TGTGCTAGTGGTTTGGTAAGGGACCTCTTAGGCCCAACTAATGAAAAACTGTTTTTT
abundance: NA; v_gene: TRBV9; d_gene: NA; j_gene: TRBJ2-6; CDR3aa: CASSPPGISGANVLTF; CDR3nt: TGTGCCAGCAGCCCTCCAGGGATTTCTGGGGCCAACGTCCTGACTTTC
abundance: few; v_gene: TRBV7-2; d_gene: TRBD1; j_gene: TRBJ1-2; CDR3aa: CASSSSQGGRGYTF; CDR3nt: TGTGCCAGCAGCTCCTCTCAAGGGGGCCGGGGCTACACCTTC
abundance: NA; v_gene: TRBV7-2; d_gene: TRBD2; j_gene: TRBJ2-5; CDR3aa: CASSSRPSGAQETQYF; CDR3nt: TGTGCCAGCAGCTCCAGACCTAGCGGTGCGCAAGAGACCCAGTACTTC
abundance: NA; v_gene: TRBV7-9; d_gene: NA; j_gene: TRBJ1-2; CDR3aa: CASSLEAGAGYTF; CDR3nt: TGTGCCAGCAGCTTAGAGGCAGGGGCTGGCTACACCTTC
abundance: NA; v_gene: TRBV5-4; d_gene: TRBD1; j_gene: TRBJ2-7; CDR3aa: CASSLALGQGSYEQYF; CDR3nt: TGTGCCAGCAGCTTGGCCCTGGGACAGGGCTCCTACGAGCAGTACTTC
abundance: NA; v_gene: TRBV30; d_gene: TRBD1; j_gene: TRBJ1-1; CDR3aa: CAWRGTGNMNTEAFF; CDR3nt: TGTGCCTGGAGAGGGACAGGGAATATGAACACTGAAGCTTTCTTT
abundance: NA; v_gene: TRBV9; d_gene: TRBD1; j_gene: TRBJ1-5; CDR3aa: CASSLEGGAGNQPQHF; CDR3nt: TGTGCCAGCAGCTTAGAAGGGGGCGCGGGGAATCAGCCCCAGCATTTT
abundance: NA; v_gene: TRBV6-6; d_gene: NA; j_gene: TRBJ2-1; CDR3aa: CASSPPARGYNEQFF; CDR3nt: TGTGCCAGCAGTCCTCCGGCCCGGGGCTACAATGAGCAGTTCTTC
abundance: NA; v_gene: TRBV30; d_gene: NA; j_gene: TRBJ1-5; CDR3aa: CAWSVLQGSQPQHF; CDR3nt: TGTGCCTGGAGTGTACTTCAGGGGAGTCAGCCCCAGCATTTT
abundance: NA; v_gene: TRBV2; d_gene: NA; j_gene: TRBJ1-1; CDR3aa: CASKGSLGTTEAFF; CDR3nt: TGTGCCAGCAAGGGCAGCTTAGGCACCACTGAAGCTTTCTTT
abundance: NA; v_gene: TRBV27; d_gene: NA; j_gene: TRBJ2-7; CDR3aa: CASSLNRASYEQYF; CDR3nt: TGTGCCAGCAGTTTGAACAGGGCCTCCTACGAGCAGTACTTC